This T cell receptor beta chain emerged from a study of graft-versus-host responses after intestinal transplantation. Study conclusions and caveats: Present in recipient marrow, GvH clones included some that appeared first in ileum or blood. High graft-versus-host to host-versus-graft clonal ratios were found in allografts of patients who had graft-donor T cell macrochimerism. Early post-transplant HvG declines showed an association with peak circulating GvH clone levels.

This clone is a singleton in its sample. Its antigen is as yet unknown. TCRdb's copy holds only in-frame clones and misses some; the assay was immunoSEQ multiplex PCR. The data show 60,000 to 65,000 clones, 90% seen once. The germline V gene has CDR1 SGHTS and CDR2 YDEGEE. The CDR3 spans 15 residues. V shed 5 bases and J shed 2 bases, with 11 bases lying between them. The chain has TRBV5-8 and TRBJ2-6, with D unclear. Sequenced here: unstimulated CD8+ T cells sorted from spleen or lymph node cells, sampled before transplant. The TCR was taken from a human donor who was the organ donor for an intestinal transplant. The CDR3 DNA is TGTGCCAGCAGTTCTGACAAGGCTGGGGCCAACGTCCTGACTTTC. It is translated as CASSSDKAGANVLTF.